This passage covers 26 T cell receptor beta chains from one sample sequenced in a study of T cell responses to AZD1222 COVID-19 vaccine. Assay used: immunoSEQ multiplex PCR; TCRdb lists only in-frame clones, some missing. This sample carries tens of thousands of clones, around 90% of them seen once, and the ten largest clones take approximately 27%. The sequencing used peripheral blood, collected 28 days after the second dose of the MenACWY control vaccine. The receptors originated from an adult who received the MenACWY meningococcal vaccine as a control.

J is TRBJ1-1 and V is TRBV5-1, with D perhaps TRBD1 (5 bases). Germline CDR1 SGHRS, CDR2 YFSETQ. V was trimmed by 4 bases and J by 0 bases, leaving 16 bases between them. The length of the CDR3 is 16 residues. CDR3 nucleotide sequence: TGCGCCAGCAGCAAGGGGAGCAGCATAATGAACACTGAAGCTTTCTTT. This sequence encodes CASSKGSSIMNTEAFF.

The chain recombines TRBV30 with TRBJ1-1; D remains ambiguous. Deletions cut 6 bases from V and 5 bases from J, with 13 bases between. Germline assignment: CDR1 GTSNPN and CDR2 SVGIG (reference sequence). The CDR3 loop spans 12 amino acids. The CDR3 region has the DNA TGTGCCTGTCATAGCTCGTGGACTGAAGCTTTCTTT. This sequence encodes CACHSSWTEAFF.

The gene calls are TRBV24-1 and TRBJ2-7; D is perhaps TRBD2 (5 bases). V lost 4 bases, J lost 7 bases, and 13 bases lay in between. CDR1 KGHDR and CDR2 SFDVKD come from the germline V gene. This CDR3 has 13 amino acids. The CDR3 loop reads CATSDPASREQYF. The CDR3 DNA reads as TGTGCCACCAGTGACCCAGCTAGCCGAGAGCAGTACTTC.

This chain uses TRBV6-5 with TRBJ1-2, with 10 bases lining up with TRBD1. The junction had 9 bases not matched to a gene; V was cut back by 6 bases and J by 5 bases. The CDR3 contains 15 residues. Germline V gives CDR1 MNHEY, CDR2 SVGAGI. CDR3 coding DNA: TGTGCCAGCAGCTGGACAGGGGGGATGGTTTATGGCTACACCTTC. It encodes CASSWTGGMVYGYTF.

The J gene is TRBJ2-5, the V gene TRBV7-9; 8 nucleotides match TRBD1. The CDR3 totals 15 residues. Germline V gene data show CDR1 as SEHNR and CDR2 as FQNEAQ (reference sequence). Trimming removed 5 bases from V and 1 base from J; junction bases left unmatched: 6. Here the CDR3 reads CASSETQGAQETQYF. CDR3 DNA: TGTGCCAGCAGCGAAACCCAGGGGGCCCAAGAGACCCAGTACTTC.

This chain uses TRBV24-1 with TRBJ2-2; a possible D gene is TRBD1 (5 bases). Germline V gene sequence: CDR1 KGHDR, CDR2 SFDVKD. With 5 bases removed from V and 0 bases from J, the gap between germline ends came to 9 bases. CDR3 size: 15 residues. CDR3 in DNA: TGTGCCACCAGTGTCCAAGGGGCGAACACCGGGGAGCTGTTTTTT. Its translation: CATSVQGANTGELFF.

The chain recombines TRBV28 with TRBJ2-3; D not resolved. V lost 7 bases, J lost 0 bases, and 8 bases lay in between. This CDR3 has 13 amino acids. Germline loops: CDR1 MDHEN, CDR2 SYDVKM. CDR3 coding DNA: TGTGCCAGCATACCCGGCAGCACAGATACGCAGTATTTT. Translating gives CASIPGSTDTQYF.

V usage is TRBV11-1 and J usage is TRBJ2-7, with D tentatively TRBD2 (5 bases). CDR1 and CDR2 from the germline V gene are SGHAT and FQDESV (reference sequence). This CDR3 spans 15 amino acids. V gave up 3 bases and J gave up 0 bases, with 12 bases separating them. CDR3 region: CASSFRTGYSYEQYF. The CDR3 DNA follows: TGTGCCAGCAGCTTCAGGACTGGATACTCCTACGAGCAGTACTTC.

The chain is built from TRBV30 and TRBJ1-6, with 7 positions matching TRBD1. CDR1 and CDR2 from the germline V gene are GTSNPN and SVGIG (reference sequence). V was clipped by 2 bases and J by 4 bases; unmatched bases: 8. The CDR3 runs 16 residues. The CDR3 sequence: CAWSPIGQAYNSPLHF. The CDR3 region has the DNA TGTGCCTGGAGTCCAATTGGACAGGCATATAATTCACCCCTCCACTTT.

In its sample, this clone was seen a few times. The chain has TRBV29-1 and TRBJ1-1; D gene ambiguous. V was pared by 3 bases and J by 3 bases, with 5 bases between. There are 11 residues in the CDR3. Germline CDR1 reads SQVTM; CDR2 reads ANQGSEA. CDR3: CSVEKDTEAFF. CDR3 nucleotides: TGCAGCGTTGAGAAGGACACTGAAGCTTTCTTT.

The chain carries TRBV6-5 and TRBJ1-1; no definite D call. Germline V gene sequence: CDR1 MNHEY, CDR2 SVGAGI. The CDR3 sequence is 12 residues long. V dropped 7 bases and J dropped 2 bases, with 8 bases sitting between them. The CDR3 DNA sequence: TGTGCCAGCACATCGGTCAACACTGAAGCTTTCTTT. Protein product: CASTSVNTEAFF.

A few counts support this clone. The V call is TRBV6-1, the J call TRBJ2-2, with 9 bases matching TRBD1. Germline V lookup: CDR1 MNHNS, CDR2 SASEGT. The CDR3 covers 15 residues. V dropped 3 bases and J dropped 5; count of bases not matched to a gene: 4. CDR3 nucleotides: TGTGCCAGCAGTGATCACAGGGGGCTGACCGGGGAGCTGTTTTTT. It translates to CASSDHRGLTGELFF.

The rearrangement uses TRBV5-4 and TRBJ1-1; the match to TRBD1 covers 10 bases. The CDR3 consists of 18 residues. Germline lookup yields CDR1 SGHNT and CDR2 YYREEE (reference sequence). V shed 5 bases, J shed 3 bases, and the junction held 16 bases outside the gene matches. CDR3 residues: CASRPSRDRGGGYTEAFF. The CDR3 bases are TGTGCCAGCAGGCCGTCCCGGGACAGGGGAGGTGGATACACTGAAGCTTTCTTT.

CDR3 region: CASRSQLLQTDEQFF. In nucleotides, the CDR3 is TGTGCCAGTAGATCACAACTACTACAAACCGATGAGCAGTTCTTC. V and J are TRBV19 and TRBJ2-1; D is unclear. Per germline, CDR1 LNHDA and CDR2 SQIVND (reference sequence). The CDR3 extends over 15 amino acids. The V end lost 6 bases, the J end lost 8 bases, and 20 bases lay between the germline ends.

This chain's CDR3 is CATSDFPSGDVPTPYNEQFF. CDR3 sequence (DNA): TGTGCCACCAGTGATTTCCCCTCCGGGGATGTCCCGACTCCATACAATGAGCAGTTCTTC. This chain links TRBV24-1 with TRBJ2-1, with D tentatively TRBD2 (5 bases). Germline V CDR1 and CDR2: KGHDR, SFDVKD. The CDR3 loop spans 20 amino acids. V lost 1 base and J 4 bases, leaving 25 bases between the germline ends.

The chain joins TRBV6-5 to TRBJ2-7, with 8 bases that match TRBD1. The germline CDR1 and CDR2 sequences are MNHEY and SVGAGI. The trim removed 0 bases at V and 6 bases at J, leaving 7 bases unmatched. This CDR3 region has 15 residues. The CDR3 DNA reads TGTGCCAGCAGTTACTCGTTCCAGGGGGCAAGCGAGCAGTACTTC. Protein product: CASSYSFQGASEQYF.

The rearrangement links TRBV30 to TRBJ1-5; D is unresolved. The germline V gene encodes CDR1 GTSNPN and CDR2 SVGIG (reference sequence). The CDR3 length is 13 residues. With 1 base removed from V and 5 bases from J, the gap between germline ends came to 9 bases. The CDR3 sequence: CAWSAGRDQPQHF. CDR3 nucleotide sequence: TGTGCCTGGAGTGCTGGAAGGGATCAGCCCCAGCATTTT.

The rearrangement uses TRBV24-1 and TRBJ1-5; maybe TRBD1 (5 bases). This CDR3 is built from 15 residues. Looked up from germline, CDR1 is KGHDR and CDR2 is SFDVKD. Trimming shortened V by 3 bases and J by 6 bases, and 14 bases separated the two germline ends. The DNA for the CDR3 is TGTGCCACCAGTGATGATGACGGAAGGGGTCAGCCCCAGCATTTT. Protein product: CATSDDDGRGQPQHF.

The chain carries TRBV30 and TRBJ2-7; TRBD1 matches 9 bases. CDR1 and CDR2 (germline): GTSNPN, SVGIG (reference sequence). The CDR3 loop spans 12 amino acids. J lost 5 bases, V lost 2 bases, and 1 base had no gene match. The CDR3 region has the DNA TGTGCCTGGAGTTGGACAGGGGACGAGCAGTACTTC. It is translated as CAWSWTGDEQYF.

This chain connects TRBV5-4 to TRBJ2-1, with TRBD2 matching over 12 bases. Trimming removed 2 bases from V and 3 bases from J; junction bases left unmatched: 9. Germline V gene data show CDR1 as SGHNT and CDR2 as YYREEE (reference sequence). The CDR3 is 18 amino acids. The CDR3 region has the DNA TGTGCCAGCAGCTTTAGTCTAGCGGGAGGGGGGGACTACAATGAGCAGTTCTTC. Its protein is CASSFSLAGGGDYNEQFF.

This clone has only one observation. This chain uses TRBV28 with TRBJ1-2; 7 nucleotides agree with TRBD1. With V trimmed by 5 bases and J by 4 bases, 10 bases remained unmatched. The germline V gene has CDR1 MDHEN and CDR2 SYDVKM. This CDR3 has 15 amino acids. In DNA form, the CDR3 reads TGTGCCAGCAGTACTCTGACAGGGAGTTTCTATGGCTACACCTTC. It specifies CASSTLTGSFYGYTF.

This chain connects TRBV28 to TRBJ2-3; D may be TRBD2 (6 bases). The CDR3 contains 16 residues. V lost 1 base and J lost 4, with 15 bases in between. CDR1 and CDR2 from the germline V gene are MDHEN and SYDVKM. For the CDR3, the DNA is TGTGCCAGCAGTTTATATGCAGGGAGGTACGCAGATACGCAGTATTTT. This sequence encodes CASSLYAGRYADTQYF.

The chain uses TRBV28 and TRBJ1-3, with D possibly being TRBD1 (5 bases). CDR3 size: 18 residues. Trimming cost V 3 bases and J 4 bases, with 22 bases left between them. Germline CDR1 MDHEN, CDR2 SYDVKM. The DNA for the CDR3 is TGTGCCAGCAGTTTTTATTTGGTTGCCGGGACCGTCGGAAACACCATATATTTT. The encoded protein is CASSFYLVAGTVGNTIYF. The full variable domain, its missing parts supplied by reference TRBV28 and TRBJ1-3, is DVKVTQSSRYLVKRTGEKVFLECVQDMDHENMFWYRQDPGLGLRLIYFSYDVKMKEKGDIPEGYSVSREKKERFSLILESASTNQTSMYLCASSFYLVAGTVGNTIYFGEGSWLTVV.

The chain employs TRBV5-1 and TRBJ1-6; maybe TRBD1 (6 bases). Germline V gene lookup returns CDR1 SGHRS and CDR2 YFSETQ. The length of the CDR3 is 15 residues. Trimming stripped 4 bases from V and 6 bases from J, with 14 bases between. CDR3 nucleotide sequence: TGCGCCAGCAGCCCGGTGGACAGCCGTAATTCACCCCTCCACTTT. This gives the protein CASSPVDSRNSPLHF.

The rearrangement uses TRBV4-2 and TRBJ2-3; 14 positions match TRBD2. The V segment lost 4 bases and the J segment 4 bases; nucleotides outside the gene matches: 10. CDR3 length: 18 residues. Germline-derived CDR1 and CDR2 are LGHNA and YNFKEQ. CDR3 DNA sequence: TGTGCCAGCAGCCTGGGGACTAGCGGGAGTGCGTTCTCAGATACGCAGTATTTT. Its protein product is CASSLGTSGSAFSDTQYF.

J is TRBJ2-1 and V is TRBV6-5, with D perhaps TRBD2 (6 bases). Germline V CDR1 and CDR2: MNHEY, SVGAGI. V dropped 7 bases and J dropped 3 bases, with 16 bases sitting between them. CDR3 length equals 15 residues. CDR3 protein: CASKGPGGNYNEQFF. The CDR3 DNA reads TGTGCCAGCAAGGGCCCGGGCGGGAACTACAATGAGCAGTTCTTC.